This TCR beta chain was obtained from a study of blood T cell repertoires in COVID-19. Study summary: In each case, the material was cDNA or gDNA derived from T cells, B-cell-depleted T cells, or PBMCs.

Data came from immunoSEQ multiplex PCR; TCRdb stores just in-frame clones and leaves some out. The profile covers roughly 190,000 clones, with 75% to 85% appearing a single time and 5.5% to 8.5% taken by the ten largest. Germline values: CDR1 KGHSY, CDR2 FQNENV. The V segment lost 4 bases and the J segment 8 bases; nucleotides outside the gene matches: 7. This CDR3 has 14 residues. The chain has TRBV16 and TRBJ2-4; TRBD1 matches 8 bases. The sequenced material came from peripheral blood. The sequence was obtained from a man aged 60 to 75 with acute or convalescent COVID-19. The CDR3 spells CASSLDGQGDIQYF. The CDR3, as DNA: TGTGCCAGCAGCCTAGACGGACAGGGAGACATTCAGTACTTC.